The 18 T cell receptor beta chains presented below share a single source sample, sequenced in a study of control samples from healthy donors and cancer patients. Using immunoSEQ multiplex PCR, the repertoire was profiled, and TCRdb retains in-frame clones only, with some absent. The table records around 170,000 clones, 80% to 90% of them present only once. Sequenced sample: blood. These receptors were collected from a woman younger than 45 in good health.

This sequence joins TRBV7-9 and TRBJ2-3, with 11 positions matching TRBD2. V shed 8 bases and J 3 bases; nucleotides not matched to a gene: 10. CDR1 and CDR2 from the germline V gene are SEHNR and FQNEAQ (reference sequence). The CDR3 covers 16 residues. CDR3 sequence: CASSNLAGGSTDTQYF. CDR3 nucleotide sequence: TGTGCCAGCTCAAATCTAGCGGGGGGTTCTACAGATACGCAGTATTTT. Full variable domain (remainder filled in from reference TRBV7-9 and TRBJ2-3): DTGVSQNPRHKITKRGQNVTFRCDPISEHNRLYWYRQTLGQGPEFLTYFQNEAQLEKSRLLSDRFSAERPKGSFSTLEIQRTEQGDSAMYLCASSNLAGGSTDTQYFGPGTRLTVL.

The J gene is TRBJ1-1, the V gene TRBV30; D is unresolved. There are 13 residues in the CDR3. Germline values: CDR1 GTSNPN, CDR2 SVGIG (reference sequence). V lost 1 base to trimming and J lost 7 bases, with 13 bases between them. CDR3 nucleotide sequence: TGTGCCTGGAGTGCCCAAGCGGTCGGTGAAGCTTTCTTT. Translation gives CAWSAQAVGEAFF.

This chain connects TRBV28 to TRBJ2-1, with D possibly TRBD1 on 6 matching bases. The CDR3 consists of 15 residues. Germline lookup yields CDR1 MDHEN and CDR2 SYDVKM. V lost 5 bases, J lost 6 bases, and 17 bases lay in between. The CDR3 loop reads CASSTRDTVFNEQFF. The CDR3 DNA follows: TGTGCCAGCAGTACCCGGGACACTGTTTTCAATGAGCAGTTCTTC.

The rearrangement joins TRBV9 to TRBJ2-1, with TRBD2 as a possible D gene (5 bases). With 3 bases removed from V and 9 bases from J, the gap between germline ends came to 16 bases. In germline, CDR1 is SGDLS, CDR2 YYNGEE. This CDR3 is 14 amino acids long. The CDR3, as DNA: TGTGCCAGCAGCGCCCGGAACGGAGGCGGTGAGCAGTTCTTC. As protein: CASSARNGGGEQFF.

The chain uses TRBV2 and TRBJ2-7; no clear D. This CDR3 contains 12 residues. Germline lookup yields CDR1 SNHLY and CDR2 FYNNEI. V gave up 7 bases and J gave up 6 bases, with 13 bases separating them. The CDR3 coding sequence is TGTGCCAGCAATCAGAAAGCTCCCGAGCAGTACTTC. Residues: CASNQKAPEQYF.

This clone was counted once. The chain has TRBV3-1 (or the pseudogene TRBV3-2) and TRBJ2-2, with 8 positions matching TRBD1. J gave up 7 bases and V 1 base, and 5 bases lay outside the gene matches. CDR1 and CDR2 from the germline V gene are LGHDT and YNNKEL (reference sequence). The CDR3 has 15 amino acids. The DNA for the CDR3 is TGTGCCAGCAGCCAAGCCAGGGGGCAAAGCGGGGAGCTGTTTTTT. Amino acids: CASSQARGQSGELFF.

The V and J genes are TRBV18 and TRBJ1-1, with 7 bases that match TRBD1. This CDR3 is 24 amino acids long. After removal of 2 bases from V and 3 bases from J, the junction contained 33 bases not matched to a gene. Germline V gene data show CDR1 as KGHSH and CDR2 as LQKENI. The CDR3 here is CASSPNPRLAQRTGLDGSHTEAFF. In DNA, the CDR3 is TGTGCCAGCTCACCAAACCCACGGCTCGCCCAAAGGACAGGCCTCGATGGGTCACACACTGAAGCTTTCTTT.

This clone was detected once. V is TRBV11-2 and J is TRBJ2-2; D may be TRBD2 (5 bases). The CDR3 sequence is 16 residues long. The germline gives CDR1 SGHAT, CDR2 FQNNGV. The germline V and J ends were trimmed by 6 bases and 7 bases, with 21 bases remaining between them. This CDR3 is CASSEGSSSLGGELFF. CDR3 in DNA: TGTGCCAGCAGTGAGGGCTCCTCCTCGTTGGGCGGGGAGCTGTTTTTT.

The chain carries TRBV7-8 and TRBJ1-4; a weak D match, TRBD1 (5 bases). Germline CDR1 reads SGHVS; CDR2 reads FQNEAQ. With 3 bases removed from V and 8 bases from J, the gap between germline ends came to 25 bases. CDR3 length: 18 amino acids. The CDR3 region has the DNA TGTGCCAGCAGCTTTGCGAGGGACGTTGTATCCTTAGGAGAAAAACTGTTTTTT. Translated, it gives CASSFARDVVSLGEKLFF.

This chain links TRBV4-1 with TRBJ1-4; D perhaps matches TRBD1 (6 bases). V was trimmed by 4 bases and J by 7 bases, leaving 13 bases between them. In germline, CDR1 is MGHRA, CDR2 YSYEKL. This CDR3 has 14 amino acids. The DNA of the CDR3 is TGCGCCAGCAGCCCGGGGGGCGGTGGTGAAAAACTGTTTTTT. Its translation is CASSPGGGGEKLFF.

This clone has just one count. J is TRBJ1-5 and V is TRBV27; 7 positions match TRBD1. After removal of 3 bases from V and 3 bases from J, the junction contained 8 bases not matched to a gene. The CDR3 extends over 16 amino acids. Germline V CDR1 and CDR2: MNHEY, SMNVEV (reference sequence). The CDR3 sequence is CASSFRGGNNNQPQHF. DNA of the CDR3: TGTGCCAGCAGTTTTAGAGGGGGCAATAACAATCAGCCCCAGCATTTT.

The chain recombines TRBV7-8 with TRBJ2-1; 9 bases are a match to TRBD2. The germline gives CDR1 SGHVS, CDR2 FQNEAQ. The CDR3 is 16 residues long. Trimming at V came to 1 base and at J to 4 bases, leaving 5 bases not matched to a gene. CDR3 region: CASSLELAGIYNEQFF. CDR3 in DNA: TGTGCCAGCAGCTTAGAACTAGCGGGTATTTACAATGAGCAGTTCTTC.

The rearrangement uses TRBV4-2 and TRBJ2-2; 8 positions match TRBD2. V shed 5 bases, J shed 5 bases, and the junction held 7 bases outside the gene matches. Germline V lookup: CDR1 LGHNA, CDR2 YNFKEQ. This CDR3 has 15 amino acids. In DNA form, the CDR3 reads TGTGCCAGCAGCAAAGGGGCGGGGGGAACCGGGGAGCTGTTTTTT. This codes for CASSKGAGGTGELFF.

The chain has TRBV15 and TRBJ1-2; perhaps TRBD1 as D (5 bases). Germline V gene lookup returns CDR1 LNHNV and CDR2 YYDKDF (reference sequence). The CDR3 runs to 15 residues. Trimming took off 3 bases at V and 0 bases at J, with 11 bases between the two ends. CDR3 region: CATSREVGANYGYTF. As DNA, the CDR3 is TGTGCCACCAGCAGGGAAGTGGGGGCTAACTATGGCTACACCTTC. The full variable domain, rest sourced from reference TRBV15 and TRBJ1-2, is DAMVIQNPRYQVTQFGKPVTLSCSQTLNHNVMYWYQQKSSQAPKLLFHYYDKDFNNEADTPDNFQSRRPNTSFCFLDIRSPGLGDTAMYLCATSREVGANYGYTFGSGTRLTVV.

A remark on this clone: The CDR3 does not end in the conserved phenylalanine or tryptophan, so this is likely a read error. The limits of the CDR3 on the DNA are not certain, so only TCRdb's listed CDR3 is given. This chain links TRBV21-1 with TRBJ2-7. TRBV21-1 is shown as a pseudogene. Termini included, the CDR3 measures 10 amino acids. CDR3 protein: CASSKWGPDG.

This chain's CDR3 is CASSVPAGQGYEQYF. The DNA for the CDR3 is TGTGCCAGCAGCGTTCCGGCGGGACAAGGCTACGAGCAGTACTTC. The genes are TRBV28 and TRBJ2-7, with D possibly called TRBD1 or TRBD2 (6 bases each). Per germline, CDR1 MDHEN and CDR2 SYDVKM. V lost 6 bases and J lost 3, with 18 bases in between. The CDR3 has 15 amino acids.

This chain joins TRBV7-9 and TRBJ2-4; no definite D call. V was cut by 0 bases and J by 6 bases, with 6 bases left in between. The germline V gene encodes CDR1 SEHNR and CDR2 FQNEAQ (reference sequence). The CDR3 covers 13 residues. As DNA, the CDR3 is TGTGCCAGCAGCTTAGCGCTCCTAAACATTCAGTACTTC. Translation: CASSLALLNIQYF.

J is TRBJ1-2 and V is TRBV6-5; perhaps TRBD1 as D (5 bases). Germline CDR1 MNHEY, CDR2 SVGAGI. Trimming removed 2 bases at V and 4 bases at J, with 8 bases between. CDR3 length: 13 residues. This CDR3 is CASSYDSSYGYTF. The CDR3 nucleotides read TGTGCCAGCAGTTACGACAGCTCCTATGGCTACACCTTC.